These 8 T cell receptor beta chains were all obtained from the same sample, sequenced in a study of T cell repertoires in cytomegalovirus infection. TCRdb reanalysed the reads using MiXCR and keeps one entry per CDR3 protein. The sample includes approximately 700,000 distinct CDR3 sequences, less than 40% seen only once; the top ten take under 3%. Sequencing was done on a sample of PBMCs. The receptor source for this set is a human donor in good health (CMV status not recorded). Some clones in this sample may be carry-over from other donors' samples.

This chain connects TRBV12-3 or TRBV12-4 to TRBJ2-7; D might be TRBD1 (5 bases). The CDR3 spans 15 residues. The V end lost 5 bases, the J end lost 3 bases, and 17 bases lay between the germline ends. The CDR3 loop is CASSATARLNYEQYF. CDR3 nucleotides: TGTGCCAGCAGTGCGACAGCCCGACTGAACTACGAGCAGTACTTC.

A remark on this clonotype: A clone one base away is much larger, so this may be a read error. This CDR3 is missing its conserved last phenylalanine or tryptophan, likely due to a read error. This chain connects TRBV7-2 to TRBJ2-4; D not resolved. The germline CDR1 and CDR2 sequences are SGHTA and FQGNSA. Trimming removed 3 bases at V and 11 bases at J, with 14 bases between. CDR3 length: 13 residues. Here the CDR3 DNA reads TGTGCCAGCAGCTTCGGAACAGTCTATTTTCAGTACTTA. It yields the protein CASSFGTVYFQYL.

The chain employs TRBV27 and TRBJ2-5, with D perhaps matching TRBD2 (6 bases). This CDR3 contains 15 residues. The V end lost 5 bases, the J end lost 7 bases, and 20 bases lay between the germline ends. The germline gives CDR1 MNHEY, CDR2 SMNVEV (reference sequence). The CDR3 is CASSGGLLLHGTQYF. In DNA form, the CDR3 reads TGTGCCAGCAGTGGGGGGTTACTACTCCACGGGACCCAGTACTTC.

This clonotype was detected a few times. The genes are TRBV7-6 and TRBJ1-1, with 8 bases fitting TRBD1. J was trimmed by 5 bases and V by 4 bases; bases with no gene match: 6. The germline gives CDR1 SGHVS, CDR2 FNYEAQ. The CDR3 is made up of 14 amino acids. The CDR3 protein is CASSYRGVVTEAFF. The CDR3, as DNA: TGTGCCAGCAGCTACAGGGGGGTTGTTACTGAAGCTTTCTTT.

This clonotype was found a few times. The chain uses TRBV6-1 and TRBJ1-2; D unclear. Germline V lookup: CDR1 MNHNS, CDR2 SASEGT. The CDR3 is 14 residues long. The V end was cut by 2 bases, the J end by 4 bases, with 11 bases between. The CDR3 region has the DNA TGTGCCAGCAGTGAATTCGGCAGTGTCTATGGCTACACCTTC. Translation gives CASSEFGSVYGYTF.

Written as DNA, the CDR3 is TGTGCCAGCAGTGCGGAAGCCCTTTCCTACAATGAGCAGTTCTTC. Amino acids: CASSAEALSYNEQFF. The chain uses TRBV6-4 and TRBJ2-1; D call uncertain. This CDR3 spans 15 amino acids. CDR1 and CDR2 from the germline V gene are MRHNA and SNTAGT. The germline V and J ends were trimmed by 4 bases and 1 base, with 11 bases remaining between them.

This clonotype has at least ten counts. The chain has TRBV18 and TRBJ1-1; D may be TRBD1 (6 bases). CDR3 length: 15 residues. Trimming left V 4 bases short and J 2 bases short, with 14 bases between. The germline V gene has CDR1 KGHSH and CDR2 LQKENI. The CDR3 DNA sequence: TGTGCCAGCTCACGACAGCAACAGGGAAACACTGAAGCTTTCTTT. Translating it yields CASSRQQQGNTEAFF. Using reference TRBV18 and TRBJ1-1 for the parts outside the CDR3, the full variable domain is NAGVMQNPRHLVRRRGQEARLRCSPMKGHSHVYWYRQLPEEGLKFMVYLQKENIIDESGMPKERFSAEFPKEGPSILRIQQVVRGDSAAYFCASSRQQQGNTEAFFGQGTRLTVV.

This clonotype has just a few counts. This rearrangement joins TRBV6-1 to TRBJ1-3; 7 nucleotides line up with TRBD1. The length of the CDR3 is 14 residues. The V gene's germline CDR1 is MNHNS and CDR2 SASEGT. The DNA of the CDR3 is TGTGCTTCGACAGGGCGAGGCTCTGGAAACACCATATATTTT. Protein: CASTGRGSGNTIYF.